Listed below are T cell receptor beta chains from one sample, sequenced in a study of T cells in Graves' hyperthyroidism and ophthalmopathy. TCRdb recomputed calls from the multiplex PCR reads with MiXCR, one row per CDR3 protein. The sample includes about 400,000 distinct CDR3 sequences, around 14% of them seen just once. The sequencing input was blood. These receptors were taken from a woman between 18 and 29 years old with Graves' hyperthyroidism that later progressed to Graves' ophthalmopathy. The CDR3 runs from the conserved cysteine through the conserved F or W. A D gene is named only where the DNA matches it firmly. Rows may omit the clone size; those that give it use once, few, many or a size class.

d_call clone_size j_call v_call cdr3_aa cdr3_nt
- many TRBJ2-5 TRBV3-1 CASSQDSGIQETQYF TGTGCCAGCAGCCAAGATAGTGGGATACAAGAGACCCAGTACTTC
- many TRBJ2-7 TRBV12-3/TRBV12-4 CASSLQTEQYF TGTGCCAGCAGTTTACAGACGGAGCAGTACTTC
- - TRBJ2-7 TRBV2 CASSKGRWNEQYF TGTGCCAGCAGTAAGGGACGCTGGAACGAGCAGTACTTC
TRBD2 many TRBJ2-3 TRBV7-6 CASSSQSGASTDTQYF TGTGCCAGCAGCTCCCAGAGCGGGGCTAGCACAGATACGCAGTATTTT
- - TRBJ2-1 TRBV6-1 CASTPSVYEQFF TGTGCCAGCACCCCTAGCGTCTATGAGCAGTTCTTC
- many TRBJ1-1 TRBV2 CASNADRNTEAFF TGTGCCAGCAATGCGGACCGGAACACTGAAGCTTTCTTT
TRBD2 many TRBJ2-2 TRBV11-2 CASSFSSGKSTGELFF TGTGCCAGCAGCTTTTCTAGCGGGAAGAGCACCGGGGAGCTGTTTTTT
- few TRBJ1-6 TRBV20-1 CSARDQPGSSYNSPLHF TGCAGTGCTAGAGATCAGCCGGGAAGCTCCTATAATTCACCCCTCCACTTT
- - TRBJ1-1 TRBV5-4 CASSLDGSLMNTEAFF TGTGCCAGCAGCTTGGACGGGTCGCTTATGAACACTGAAGCTTTCTTT
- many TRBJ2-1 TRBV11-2 CASSLSPGVEQFF TGTGCCAGCAGCTTAAGCCCCGGGGTCGAGCAGTTCTTC
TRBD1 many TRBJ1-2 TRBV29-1 CSVPGGVYGYTF TGCAGCGTTCCAGGGGGCGTGTATGGCTACACCTTC
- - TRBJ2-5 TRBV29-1 CSAGYETQYF TGCAGCGCAGGGTACGAGACCCAGTACTTC
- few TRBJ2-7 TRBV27 CASSRSTSKYEQYF TGTGCCAGCAGCCGTAGTACTAGTAAATACGAGCAGTACTTC
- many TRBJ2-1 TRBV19 CASSSLASSYNEQFF TGTGCCAGTAGCAGTCTAGCGAGCTCCTACAATGAGCAGTTCTTC
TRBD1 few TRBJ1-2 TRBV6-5 CASSYTGAYGYTF TGCGCCAGCAGCTATACAGGGGCCTATGGCTACACCTTC
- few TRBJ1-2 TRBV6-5 CASSYRQKTYNGYTF TGTGCCAGCAGTTACCGACAAAAGACCTACAATGGCTACACCTTC
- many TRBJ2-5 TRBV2 CASRPVTTIHGETQYF TGTGCCAGCAGGCCTGTAACGACTATTCATGGAGAGACCCAGTACTTC
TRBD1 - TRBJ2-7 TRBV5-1 CASSLGWTGSYEQYF TGCGCCAGCAGCTTGGGCTGGACAGGGTCGTACGAGCAGTACTTC
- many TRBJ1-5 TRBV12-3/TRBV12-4 CASSFSGVANQPQHF TGTGCCAGCAGTTTCTCAGGGGTGGCCAATCAGCCCCAGCATTTT
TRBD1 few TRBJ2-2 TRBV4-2 CASSQEQGAAGELFF TGTGCCAGCAGCCAAGAACAGGGGGCCGCCGGGGAGCTGTTTTTT
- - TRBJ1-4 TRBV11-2 CASSLDRVGLKLFF TGTGCCAGCAGCTTAGACAGGGTGGGGTTAAAACTGTTTTTT
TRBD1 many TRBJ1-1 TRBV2 CASWDRPTEAFF TGTGCCAGCTGGGACAGACCCACCGAAGCTTTCTTT
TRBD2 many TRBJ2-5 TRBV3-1 CASSQAAGVGETQYF TGTGCCAGCAGCCAAGCGGCGGGAGTAGGCGAGACCCAGTACTTC
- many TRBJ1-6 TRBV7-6 CASSLYWGEPLHF TGTGCCAGCAGCTTATATTGGGGGGAGCCCCTCCACTTT
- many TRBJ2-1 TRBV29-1 CSVGDGVGYNEQFF TGCAGCGTTGGGGACGGCGTGGGGTACAATGAGCAGTTCTTC
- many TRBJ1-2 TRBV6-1 CASTAGRNYGYTF TGTGCCAGCACCGCGGGCAGGAACTATGGCTACACCTTC